Listed here is a single TCR beta chain. This sample was included in a study of blood T cells in healthy people across ages. Germline-derived CDR1 and CDR2 are SGHDN and FVKESK. The CDR3 contains 14 residues. A J-beta primer mix and a sample-barcoded 5' primer were used in a second PCR of roughly 6 to 11 cycles. Via MiXCR, TCRdb re-called the 5' RACE reads, giving one row per CDR3 protein. The sample yields about 830,000 distinct CDR3 sequences, under 80% seen once. The TCR comes from a man aged 30 to 45 in good health. The chain has TRBV14 and TRBJ2-5; D is unclear. The J call may not be correct, given that the DNA end is closer to TRBJ2-7. Input material: blood. CDR3 nucleotide sequence: TGTGCCAGCAGCCAGGTTACAGAGTCCTACGAGCAGTACTTC. Protein sequence: CASSQVTESYEQYF.